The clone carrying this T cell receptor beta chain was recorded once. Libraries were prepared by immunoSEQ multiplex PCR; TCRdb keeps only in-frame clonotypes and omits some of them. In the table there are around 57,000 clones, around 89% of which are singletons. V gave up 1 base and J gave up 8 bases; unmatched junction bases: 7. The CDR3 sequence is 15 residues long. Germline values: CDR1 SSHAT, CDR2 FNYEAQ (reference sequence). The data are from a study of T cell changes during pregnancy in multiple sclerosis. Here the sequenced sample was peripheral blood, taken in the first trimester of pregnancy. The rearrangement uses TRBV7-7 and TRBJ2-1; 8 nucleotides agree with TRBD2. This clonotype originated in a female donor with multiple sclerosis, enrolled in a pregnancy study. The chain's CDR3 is CASSLDAGGVYEQFF. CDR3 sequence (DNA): TGTGCCAGCAGCTTAGATGCCGGGGGGGTATATGAGCAGTTCTTC.